This TCR beta chain was profiled in a study of OX40 agonist ivuxolimab in advanced cancers. In the study overall: Participants, approximately 83% male, averaged roughly 60 years of age, ranging from roughly 20 to 79. People who had prior anti-PD-1, anti-PD-L1 or anti-CTLA-4 therapy could take part, and less than 50% had some. Three patients, one with hepatocellular carcinoma and two with cutaneous melanoma, achieved partial responses.

Sequencing used immunoSEQ multiplex PCR; TCRdb keeps in-frame clones, though not all of them. The data show about 98,000 clones, 90% to 95% seen once. V lost 0 bases, J lost 3 bases, and 17 bases lay in between. CDR1 and CDR2 (germline): SQVTM, ANQGSEA. This CDR3 comprises 16 residues. No patient had autoimmune disease or received systemic immunosuppression. The source was CD4+ or CD8+ T cells sorted from blood, collected in a trial of the OX40 agonist ivuxolimab. The sequence derives from an adult with an advanced solid tumor such as melanoma, head and neck, liver or kidney cancer. The J gene is TRBJ2-5, the V gene TRBV29-1; D not certain. The CDR3 bases are TGCAGCGTTGAAGATGGAAACAGTTTTTTCGAAGAGACCCAGTACTTC. Protein sequence: CSVEDGNSFFEETQYF.